This T cell receptor (beta chain) was captured in a study of T cell responses to AZD1222 COVID-19 vaccine. The protocol was immunoSEQ multiplex PCR, while the TCRdb copy is restricted to in-frame clones and leaves out a portion. The sample lists about 79,000 clones; around 82% were seen once. Whether given at about 4 or about 12 weeks, second doses were pooled. J gave up 3 bases and V 5 bases, and 10 bases lay outside the gene matches. Germline values: CDR1 SGHAT, CDR2 FQNNGV. This CDR3 contains 17 residues. With regard to this clone: Its antigen is currently unknown.

Whole-study findings and limits: Dominant at 160-218 and 743-854, vaccine-associated CD4 TCRs also spanned spike. Unmutated regions of variants are reportedly targeted by nearly half of spike-specific TCRs. Clonal diversity was possibly underestimated, and white British individuals and females predominated among donors.

The gene calls are TRBV11-2 and TRBJ2-7; 13 bases align to TRBD2. The source material was peripheral blood, sampled 28 days after the second AZD1222 dose. The origin of this receptor is an adult who received the AZD1222 COVID-19 vaccine. The chain's CDR3 is CASSLTSGRAGVYEQYF. CDR3 DNA: TGTGCCAGCAGCCTAACTAGCGGGAGGGCCGGTGTCTACGAGCAGTACTTC.